The TCR beta chain under discussion was sequenced for a study of blood T cell repertoires in COVID-19. The wider study: The United States, Italy and Spain were the sources of the acute and convalescent COVID-19 samples. PBMCs, B-cell-depleted T cells, or T cells provided the cDNA or gDNA that made up the material.

In the original processing: Estimates of nucleated cell counts were drawn from the amplification of reference gene primers. Using immunoSEQ multiplex PCR, the repertoire was profiled, and TCRdb retains in-frame clones only, with some absent. V, J and clone size reflect that table, while D and trimming were determined from the DNA. The data hold 180,000 or so clones, with roughly 90% observed a single time. Trimming pared 2 bases from V and 0 bases from J, leaving 4 bases between. Germline V CDR1 and CDR2: KGHSH, LQKENI. The CDR3 length is 13 residues. The clonotype was recovered from a man in his fifties with acute or convalescent COVID-19. The sequenced material came from peripheral blood. The chain combines TRBV18 with TRBJ1-1; no firm D call. The CDR3 spells CASSPTMNTEAFF. The CDR3 DNA reads as TGTGCCAGCTCACCAACTATGAACACTGAAGCTTTCTTT.